This T cell receptor (beta chain) was recorded in a study of T cell changes during pregnancy in multiple sclerosis. The J segment lost 6 bases and the V segment lost 4 bases, leaving 8 bases of the junction unmatched. CDR3 length: 15 amino acids. CDR1 and CDR2 (germline): SGHKS, YYEKEE (reference sequence). Only in-frame clones appear in the TCRdb table, and some are missing; sequencing was by immunoSEQ multiplex PCR. The table records approximately 80,000 clones, roughly nine tenths of them present only once. The chain couples TRBV5-5 to TRBJ2-1; 9 bases map to TRBD1. This sample comprised PBMCs, obtained in the first trimester of pregnancy. The clonotype originates from a female donor in good health, serving as a control in a pregnancy study. Some clones in this sample may be carry-over from other donors' samples. The CDR3 region has the DNA TGTGCCAGCAGCCCCCGGACAGGGGCAATCAATGAGCAGTTCTTC. Its translation: CASSPRTGAINEQFF.